What follows describes a single TCR beta chain. Its cognate antigen is unknown. The data are from a study of human T cells and chemical hapten exposure. Overall study: Patients, chiefly female, had alopecia areata, totalis or universalis.

The germline V and J ends were trimmed by 0 bases and 1 base, with 16 bases remaining between them. From germline, CDR1 is SGHAT and CDR2 FQNNGV. The CDR3 has 19 residues. TCRdb re-called the RACE reads through MiXCR, storing one row per CDR3 protein. The sample yields fewer than 500,000 distinct CDR3 sequences, around 4.8% seen once. Time point indicated: patch test 1, 2 weeks after DPC sensitization. Stated treatment: therapeutic diphenylcyclopropenone sensitization with weekly scalp DPC. Blood was drawn before each patch test was applied. Findings and limits, study-wide: Because all patients had alopecia, their immune responses might differ from healthy ones.

This rearrangement joins TRBV11-2 to TRBJ2-6, with D maybe TRBD1 (5 bases). Sequenced here: whole blood, sampled in connection with sensitization to the hapten diphenylcyclopropenone (DPC). The TCR originated in a woman aged 50 to 60 with alopecia areata. Some clones in this sample may be carry-over from other donors' samples. The CDR3 loop reads CASSLERPGLGSGANVLTF. The CDR3 DNA follows: TGTGCCAGCAGCTTAGAACGGCCAGGGTTAGGATCTGGGGCCAACGTCCTGACTTTC.